The 9 T cell receptor beta chains below were found in one sample sequenced in a study of blood T cell repertoires in COVID-19. The data were produced by immunoSEQ multiplex PCR, yet TCRdb's version contains in-frame clones alone and is incomplete. There are roughly 56,000 clones in the sample; approximately 89% occur only once, and approximately 45% lies in the top ten. Material: peripheral blood. Source of these receptors: a woman aged 55-70 years with COVID-19, enrolled during active disease.

The chain joins TRBV6-2 or TRBV6-3 to TRBJ1-1; D possibly corresponds to TRBD1 (6 bases). Deletions cut 2 bases from V and 5 bases from J, with 12 bases between. From germline, CDR1 is MNHEY and CDR2 SVGEGT. This CDR3 comprises 14 residues. The CDR3: CASSYGGRVTEAFF. The CDR3 DNA reads TGTGCCAGCAGTTACGGGGGCAGGGTTACTGAAGCTTTCTTT.

V gene TRBV7-9 combines with J gene TRBJ2-5, with 13 bases matching TRBD2. CDR3 length equals 17 residues. Germline-derived CDR1 and CDR2 are SEHNR and FQNEAQ (reference sequence). V lost 2 bases, J lost 3 bases, and 6 bases stayed unmatched. The CDR3 bases are TGTGCCAGCAGCTTAACCGGGACTAGCGGGAAAAAAGAGACCCAGTACTTC. It codes for CASSLTGTSGKKETQYF.

The CDR3 reads CASSQDRGRSYEQYF. CDR3 nucleotide sequence: TGTGCCAGCAGCCAAGATCGGGGTCGTTCCTACGAGCAGTACTTC. The rearrangement uses TRBV3-1 (or the pseudogene TRBV3-2) and TRBJ2-7, with TRBD2 as a possible D gene (5 bases). Germline lookup yields CDR1 LGHDT and CDR2 YNNKEL (reference sequence). V lost 0 bases and J lost 1, with 10 bases in between. The CDR3 has 15 amino acids.

J is TRBJ2-5 and V is TRBV10-3; D possibly corresponds to TRBD1 (5 bases). The CDR3 totals 12 residues. Germline CDR1 and CDR2: ENHRY and SYGVKD. V lost 10 bases and J 5 bases, leaving 14 bases between the germline ends. CDR3 residues: CATGRGRETQYF. In DNA, the CDR3 is TGTGCCACAGGTAGGGGCCGGGAGACCCAGTACTTC.

V and J are TRBV6-1 and TRBJ2-3; a possible D gene is TRBD2 (6 bases). The V end lost 2 bases, the J end lost 0 bases, and 15 bases lay between the germline ends. This CDR3 comprises 17 residues. Germline CDR1 and CDR2: MNHNS and SASEGT. The CDR3 DNA reads TGTGCCAGCAGTGAAAAGGGGTGGGGGACTAGCACAGATACGCAGTATTTT. Translation: CASSEKGWGTSTDTQYF.

This chain links TRBV30 with TRBJ1-1; D might be TRBD1 (6 bases). This CDR3 is 13 amino acids long. Germline V gene sequence: CDR1 GTSNPN, CDR2 SVGIG (reference sequence). Between the trimmed V and J ends, which lost 7 bases and 6 bases, there was a span of 18 bases. The CDR3 DNA sequence: TGTGCCTCCCGAGGGGGGGGAAGAGCTGAAGCTTTCTTT. Translating it yields CASRGGGRAEAFF.

The chain has TRBV11-3 and TRBJ2-7, with 12 bases fitting TRBD1. V lost 5 bases, J lost 5 bases, and 10 bases stayed unmatched. There are 16 residues in the CDR3. The germline V gene encodes CDR1 SGHNT and CDR2 YENEEA. Written as DNA, the CDR3 is TGTGCCAGCAGCCCTTTACCGGGACAGGGGGCTAACGAGCAGTACTTC. Translation gives CASSPLPGQGANEQYF.

The gene calls are TRBV6-5 and TRBJ2-5; maybe TRBD2 (5 bases). In germline, CDR1 is MNHEY, CDR2 SVGAGI. V gave up 6 bases and J gave up 4 bases, with 15 bases separating them. This CDR3 has 14 residues. The DNA of the CDR3 is TGTGCCAGCAGACCCTCCGGGGTTGTAGAGACCCAGTACTTC. Translation: CASRPSGVVETQYF.

This clone was found a few times. The V call is TRBV7-8, the J call TRBJ2-5, with D possibly being TRBD1 (6 bases). With 6 bases removed from V and 3 bases from J, the gap between germline ends came to 20 bases. The CDR3 extends over 16 amino acids. Per germline, CDR1 SGHVS and CDR2 FQNEAQ. CDR3 DNA: TGTGCCAGCAGGGACCTCAGGGGTTCCATGAAAGAGACCCAGTACTTC. It yields the protein CASRDLRGSMKETQYF.